This entry lists 9 T cell receptor beta chains sequenced from one sample in a study of blood T cell repertoires in COVID-19. The protocol was immunoSEQ multiplex PCR, while the TCRdb copy is restricted to in-frame clones and leaves out a portion. The sample holds roughly 160,000 clones, around 80% seen once. Sequencing was done on a sample of PBMCs or T cells enriched from blood (not recorded which). These TCRs come from a woman aged 70-85 years in a cohort exposed to, infected with or recovered from COVID-19 (not recorded which).

CDR3 nucleotide sequence: TGTGCCAGCAGCGTACAGGGCGGCAACTATGGCTACACCTTC. Translated, it gives CASSVQGGNYGYTF. This chain joins TRBV9 and TRBJ1-2, with a tentative D call TRBD1 (5 bases). This CDR3 has 14 amino acids. Trimming stripped 1 base from V and 2 bases from J, with 9 bases between. Per germline, CDR1 SGDLS and CDR2 YYNGEE. The full variable domain, rest sourced from reference TRBV9 and TRBJ1-2, is DSGVTQTPKHLITATGQRVTLRCSPRSGDLSVYWYQQSLDQGLQFLIQYYNGEERAKGNILERFSAQQFPDLHSELNLSSLELGDSALYFCASSVQGGNYGYTFGSGTRLTVV.

V gene TRBV25-1 combines with J gene TRBJ1-5; D gene unclear. Germline CDR1 reads MGHDK; CDR2 reads SYGVNS. The length of the CDR3 is 14 residues. Trimming took 4 bases from V and 0 from J, leaving 7 bases between them. This CDR3 is CASSVAGSNQPQHF. The CDR3 DNA follows: TGTGCCAGCAGTGTGGCAGGTAGCAATCAGCCCCAGCATTTT. The entire variable domain, with the rest obtained from reference TRBV25-1 and TRBJ1-5, is as follows: EADIYQTPRYLVIGTGKKITLECSQTMGHDKMYWYQQDPGMELHLIHYSYGVNSTEKGDLSSESTVSRIRTEHFPLTLESARPSHTSQYLCASSVAGSNQPQHFGDGTRLSIL.

The chain uses TRBV6-5 and TRBJ2-1; possibly TRBD2 for D (6 bases). Germline V lookup: CDR1 MNHEY, CDR2 SVGAGI. The ends were cut back, 5 bases at V and 4 bases at J, with 12 bases in the middle. The CDR3 totals 14 residues. CDR3 DNA sequence: TGTGCCAGCAGTAGGCTAGCGCTATACAATGAGCAGTTCTTC. This sequence encodes CASSRLALYNEQFF.

This chain joins TRBV19 and TRBJ2-7; TRBD2 aligns across 8 bases. J lost 5 bases, V lost 4 bases, and 19 bases had no gene match. The CDR3 consists of 18 residues. Germline V gene lookup returns CDR1 LNHDA and CDR2 SQIVND (reference sequence). CDR3 sequence: CASSTIRGGSGRGHEQYF. The CDR3 DNA is TGTGCCAGTAGTACCATCCGGGGGGGGAGCGGGAGAGGGCACGAGCAGTACTTC.

The rearrangement links TRBV5-4 to TRBJ2-7; D possibly corresponds to TRBD1 (5 bases). CDR3 length equals 15 residues. The ends were cut back, 4 bases at V and 7 bases at J, with 21 bases in the middle. The germline gives CDR1 SGHNT, CDR2 YYREEE (reference sequence). The CDR3 coding sequence is TGTGCCAGCAGCCCTTCGTATGGCAGGGTGGGAGAGCAGTACTTC. Its translation is CASSPSYGRVGEQYF. The full variable domain, in which reference TRBV5-4 and TRBJ2-7 provide the parts outside the CDR3, is ETGVTQSPTHLIKTRGQQVTLRCSSQSGHNTVSWYQQALGQGPQFIFQYYREEENGRGNFPPRFSGLQFPNYSSELNVNALELDDSALYLCASSPSYGRVGEQYFGPGTRLTVT.

On this clone: The sample contains more than one DNA sequence encoding this CDR3. This chain links TRBV12-3 or TRBV12-4 with TRBJ2-1; a weak D match, TRBD2 (5 bases). The CDR3 loop spans 11 amino acids. V was trimmed by 1 base and J by 10 bases, leaving 5 bases between them. The CDR3 is CASSLGGEQFF. For the CDR3, the DNA is TGTGCCAGCAGTTTAGGAGGGGAGCAGTTCTTC.

The rearrangement links TRBV10-3 to TRBJ2-1; 9 positions match TRBD2. After removal of 6 bases from V and 3 bases from J, the junction contained 6 bases not matched to a gene. Germline CDR1 is ENHRY and CDR2 is SYGVKD. The CDR3 spans 15 residues. CDR3 sequence reads: CAISPTSGVYNEQFF. CDR3 nucleotides: TGTGCCATCAGCCCGACTAGCGGAGTCTACAATGAGCAGTTCTTC.

Here the CDR3 reads CASSRGQANTGELFF. The CDR3 bases are TGTGCCAGCAGCCGGGGACAGGCGAACACCGGGGAGCTGTTTTTT. J is TRBJ2-2 and V is TRBV7-9; TRBD1 matches at 8 bases. Germline V gene sequence: CDR1 SEHNR, CDR2 FQNEAQ (reference sequence). The CDR3 runs to 15 residues. Trimming cost V 5 bases and J 0 bases; bases outside gene matches: 2.

V gene TRBV10-3 combines with J gene TRBJ1-6; TRBD1 agrees at 8 bases. The CDR3 runs to 15 residues. Trimming cost V 6 bases and J 8 bases; bases outside gene matches: 9. Germline V gene data show CDR1 as ENHRY and CDR2 as SYGVKD. The CDR3: CAIRTGQGGHSPLHF. The CDR3 DNA reads TGTGCCATCAGAACCGGACAGGGAGGTCATTCACCCCTCCACTTT.